Included here is one T cell receptor (beta chain) sequence, with context. This entry comes from a study of blood T cell repertoires in COVID-19. The data were produced by immunoSEQ multiplex PCR, yet TCRdb's version contains in-frame clones alone and is incomplete. This table has some 220,000 clones, 65% to 90% appearing once. There are 14 residues in the CDR3. V lost 6 bases, J lost 2 bases, and 2 bases stayed unmatched. CDR1 and CDR2 (germline): MDHEN, SYDVKM. The rearrangement links TRBV28 to TRBJ1-3; 9 nucleotides match TRBD1. The sequenced material came from peripheral blood. This TCR derives from a man aged 50-59 years with COVID-19, enrolled during active disease. The CDR3 sequence: CASRTGGPGNTIYF. The DNA for the CDR3 is TGTGCCAGCAGGACAGGGGGACCTGGAAACACCATATATTTT.